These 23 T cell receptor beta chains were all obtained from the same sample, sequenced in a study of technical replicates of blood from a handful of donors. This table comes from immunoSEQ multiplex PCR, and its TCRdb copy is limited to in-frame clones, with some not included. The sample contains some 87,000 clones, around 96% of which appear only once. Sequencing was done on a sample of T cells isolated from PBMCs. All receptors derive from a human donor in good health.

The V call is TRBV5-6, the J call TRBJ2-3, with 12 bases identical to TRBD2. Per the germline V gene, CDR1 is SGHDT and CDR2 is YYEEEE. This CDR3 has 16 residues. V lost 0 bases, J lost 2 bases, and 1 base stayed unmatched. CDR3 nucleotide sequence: TGTGCCAGCAGCTTGGGACTAGCGGGAGTCACAGATACGCAGTATTTT. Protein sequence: CASSLGLAGVTDTQYF.

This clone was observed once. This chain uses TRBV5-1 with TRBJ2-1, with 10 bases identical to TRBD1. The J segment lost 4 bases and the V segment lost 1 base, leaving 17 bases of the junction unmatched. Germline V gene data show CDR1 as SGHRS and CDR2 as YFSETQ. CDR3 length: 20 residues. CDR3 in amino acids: CASSLTQILLPGQGYNEQFF. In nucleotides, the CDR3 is TGCGCCAGCAGCTTGACCCAGATTTTATTGCCGGGACAGGGGTACAATGAGCAGTTCTTC.

The CDR3 region is CASSESEGGPGNEQFF. CDR3 sequence (DNA): TGTGCCAGCAGTGAATCGGAGGGAGGGCCGGGCAATGAGCAGTTCTTC. V and J are TRBV25-1 and TRBJ2-1; 7 bases fit TRBD2. This CDR3 contains 16 residues. After removal of 1 base from V and 6 bases from J, the junction contained 9 bases not matched to a gene. CDR1 is MGHDK and CDR2 is SYGVNS in the germline V gene.

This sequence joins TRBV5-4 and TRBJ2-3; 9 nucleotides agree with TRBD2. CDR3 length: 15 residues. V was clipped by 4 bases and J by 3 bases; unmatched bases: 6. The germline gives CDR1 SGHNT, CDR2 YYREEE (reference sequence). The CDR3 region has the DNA TGTGCCAGCAGCATGAGGGCGGGAGGGACAGATACGCAGTATTTT. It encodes CASSMRAGGTDTQYF.

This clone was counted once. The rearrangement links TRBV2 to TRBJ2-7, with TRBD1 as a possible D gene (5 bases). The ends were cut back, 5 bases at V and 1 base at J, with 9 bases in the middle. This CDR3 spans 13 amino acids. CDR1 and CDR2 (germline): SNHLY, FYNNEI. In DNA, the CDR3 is TGTGCCAGCAGTCAGAGACAGTCCTACGAGCAGTACTTC. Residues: CASSQRQSYEQYF.

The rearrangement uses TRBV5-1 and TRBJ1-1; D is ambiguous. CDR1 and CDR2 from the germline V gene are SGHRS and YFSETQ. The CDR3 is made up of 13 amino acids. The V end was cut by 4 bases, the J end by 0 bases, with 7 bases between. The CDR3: CASSRSLNTEAFF. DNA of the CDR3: TGCGCCAGCAGCAGGAGTTTGAACACTGAAGCTTTCTTT.

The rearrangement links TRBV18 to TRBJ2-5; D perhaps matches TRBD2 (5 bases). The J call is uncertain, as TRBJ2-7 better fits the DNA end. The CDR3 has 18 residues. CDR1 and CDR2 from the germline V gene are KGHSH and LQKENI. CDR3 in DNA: TGTGCCAGCTCACCACCGAGGGCTAGTCCCACCTCCTCCTACGAGCAGTACTTC. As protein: CASSPPRASPTSSYEQYF.

CDR3 in amino acids: CASSKWESNEKLFF. DNA of the CDR3: TGTGCCAGTAGTAAGTGGGAGTCTAATGAAAAACTGTTTTTT. V gene TRBV19 combines with J gene TRBJ1-4, with D uncertain. V shed 4 bases and J shed 3 bases, with 9 bases lying between them. Per the germline V gene, CDR1 is LNHDA and CDR2 is SQIVND (reference sequence). The CDR3 length is 14 residues.

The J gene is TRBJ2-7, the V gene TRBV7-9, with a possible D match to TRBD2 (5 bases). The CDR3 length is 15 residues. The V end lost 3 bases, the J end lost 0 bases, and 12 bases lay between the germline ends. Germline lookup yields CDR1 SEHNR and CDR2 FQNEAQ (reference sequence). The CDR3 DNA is TGTGCCAGCAGCTTTCCCCTGGGGAGCTCCTACGAGCAGTACTTC. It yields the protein CASSFPLGSSYEQYF.

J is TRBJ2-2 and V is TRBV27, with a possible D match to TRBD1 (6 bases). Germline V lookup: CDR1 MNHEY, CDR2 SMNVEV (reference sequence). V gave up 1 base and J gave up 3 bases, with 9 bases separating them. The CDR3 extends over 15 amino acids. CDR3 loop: CASSLYRVDTGELFF. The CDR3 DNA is TGTGCCAGCAGTTTATACAGGGTGGACACCGGGGAGCTGTTTTTT.

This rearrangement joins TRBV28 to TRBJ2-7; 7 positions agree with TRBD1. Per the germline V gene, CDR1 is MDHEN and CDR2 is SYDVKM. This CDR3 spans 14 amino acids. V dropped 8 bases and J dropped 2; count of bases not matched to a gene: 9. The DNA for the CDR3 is TGTGCCAGCGGGCCTAGGGGACAGACCTACGAGCAGTACTTC. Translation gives CASGPRGQTYEQYF.

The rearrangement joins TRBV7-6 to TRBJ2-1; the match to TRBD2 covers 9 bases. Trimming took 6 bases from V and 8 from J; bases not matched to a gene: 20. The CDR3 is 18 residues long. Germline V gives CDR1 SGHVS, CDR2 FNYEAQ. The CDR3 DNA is TGTGCCAGCAGTCCTTCGACTAGCGGAATAGCGGGTATCTATGAGCAGTTCTTC. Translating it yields CASSPSTSGIAGIYEQFF.

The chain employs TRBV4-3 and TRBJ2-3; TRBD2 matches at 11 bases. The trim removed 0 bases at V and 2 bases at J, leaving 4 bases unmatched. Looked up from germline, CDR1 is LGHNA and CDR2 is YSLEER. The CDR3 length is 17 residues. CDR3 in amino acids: CASSQDRGLAVTDTQYF. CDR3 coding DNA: TGCGCCAGCAGCCAAGATAGGGGACTAGCGGTCACAGATACGCAGTATTTT.

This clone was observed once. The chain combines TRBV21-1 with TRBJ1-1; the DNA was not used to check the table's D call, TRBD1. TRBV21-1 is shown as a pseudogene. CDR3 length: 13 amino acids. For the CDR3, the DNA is TGTGCCAGCAGCAAAGAGAGGGGGACTGAAGCTTTCTTT. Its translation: CASSKERGTEAFF.

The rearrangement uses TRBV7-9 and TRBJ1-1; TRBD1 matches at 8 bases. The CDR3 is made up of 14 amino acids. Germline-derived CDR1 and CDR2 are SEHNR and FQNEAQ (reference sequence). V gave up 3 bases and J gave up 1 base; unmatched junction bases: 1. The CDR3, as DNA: TGTGCCAGCAGCTTGGGACAGGCGAACACTGAAGCTTTCTTT. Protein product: CASSLGQANTEAFF.

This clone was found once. The CDR3 nucleotides read TGCGCCAGCAGCGGAAGGACAGGGGGCGAGAATACGCAGTATTTT. Its translation: CASSGRTGGENTQYF. The chain links TRBV5-1 to TRBJ2-3; 11 positions match TRBD1. Germline V CDR1 and CDR2: SGHRS, YFSETQ. V lost 4 bases to trimming and J lost 7 bases; unmatched junction nucleotides: 8. CDR3 length equals 15 residues.

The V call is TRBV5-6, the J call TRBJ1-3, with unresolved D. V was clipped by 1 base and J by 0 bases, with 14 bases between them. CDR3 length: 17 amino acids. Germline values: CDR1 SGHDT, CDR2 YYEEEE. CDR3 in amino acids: CASSLISSPSSGNTIYF. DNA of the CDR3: TGTGCCAGCAGCTTGATTTCCAGTCCCAGCTCTGGAAACACCATATATTTT.

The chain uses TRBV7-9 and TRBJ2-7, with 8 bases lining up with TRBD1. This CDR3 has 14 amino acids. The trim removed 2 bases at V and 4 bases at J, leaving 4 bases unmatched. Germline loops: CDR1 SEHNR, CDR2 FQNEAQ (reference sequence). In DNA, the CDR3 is TGTGCCAGCAGCTTACTGCAGGGGGCTTACGAGCAGTACTTC. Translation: CASSLLQGAYEQYF.

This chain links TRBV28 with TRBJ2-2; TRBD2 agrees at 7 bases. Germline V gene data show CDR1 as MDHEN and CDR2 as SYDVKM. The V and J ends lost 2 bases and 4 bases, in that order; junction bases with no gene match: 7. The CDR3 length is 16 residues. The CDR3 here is CASSLGVIAGTGELFF. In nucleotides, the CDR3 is TGTGCCAGCAGTTTAGGAGTAATAGCGGGCACCGGGGAGCTGTTTTTT.

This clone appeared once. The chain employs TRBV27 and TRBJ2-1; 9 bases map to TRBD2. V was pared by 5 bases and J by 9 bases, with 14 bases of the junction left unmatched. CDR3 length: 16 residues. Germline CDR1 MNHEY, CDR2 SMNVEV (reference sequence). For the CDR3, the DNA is TGTGCCAGCAGTCAAACCTTAGCGGGAGTAAGGGTTGAGCAGTTCTTC. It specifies CASSQTLAGVRVEQFF.

The CDR3 spells CASRLRFTSGQGPGYGYTF. The CDR3 DNA reads as TGTGCCAGCAGACTTAGGTTCACCTCGGGACAGGGTCCGGGCTATGGCTACACCTTC. The rearrangement joins TRBV27 to TRBJ1-2, with TRBD1 matching 9 bases. V trimming: 6 bases; J trimming: 4 bases; junction bases outside the gene matches: 21. There are 19 residues in the CDR3. Germline V gene lookup returns CDR1 MNHEY and CDR2 SMNVEV (reference sequence).

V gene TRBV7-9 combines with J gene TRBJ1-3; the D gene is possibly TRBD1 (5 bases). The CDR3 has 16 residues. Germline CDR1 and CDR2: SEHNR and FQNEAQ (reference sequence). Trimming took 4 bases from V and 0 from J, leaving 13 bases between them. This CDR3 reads CASSSPGHNSGNTIYF. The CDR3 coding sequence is TGTGCCAGCAGCTCCCCAGGGCACAACTCTGGAAACACCATATATTTT.

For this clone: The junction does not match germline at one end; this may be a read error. The CDR3 is CASSPWDTEAFF. The CDR3 DNA follows: TGTGCCAGCAGTCCTTGGGACACCGAAGCTTTCTTT. The chain joins TRBV9 to TRBJ1-1, with D tentatively TRBD1 (6 bases). CDR1 and CDR2 (germline): SGDLS, YYNGEE. The length of the CDR3 is 12 residues. The variable domain in full, completed from reference TRBV9 and TRBJ1-1, reads DSGVTQTPKHLITATGQRVTLRCSPRSGDLSVYWYQQSLDQGLQFLIQYYNGEERAKGNILERFSAQQFPDLHSELNLSSLELGDSALYFCASSPWDTEAFFGQGTRLTVV.